This T cell receptor (beta chain) derives from a study of post-analysis software for immune sequencing data. About the research overall: Relapsing-remitting, secondary progressive and progressive-relapsing multiple sclerosis were all included among the disease courses.

Unique molecular identifiers were present in the TCR beta cDNA libraries. The yield from about 1 to 10 million T cells was about 500,000 cDNA molecules in total. TCRdb re-called the PCR reads with MiXCR, one entry per CDR3 protein. The sample has 380,000 or so distinct CDR3 sequences, 30% to 45% seen once. Comment on this clonotype: As yet, its antigen is unknown.

The CDR3 runs 15 residues. V was trimmed by 0 bases and J by 3 bases, leaving 9 bases between them. Germline V lookup: CDR1 SGHRS, CDR2 YFSETQ. Study-wide findings and caveats: When compared against controls, multiple sclerosis patients showed significantly lower normalized Chao1 diversity. About 5 TRBV segments were more frequent in patients than controls; TRBV5-6, TRBV5-1 and TRBV20-1 belonged to this group. Pronounced co-clustering by F measure was evident among identically batched samples.

The chain joins TRBV5-1 to TRBJ2-2; a weak D match, TRBD2 (5 bases). Sequencing input: blood. This receptor was taken from a girl aged 5 to 17 with multiple sclerosis. CDR3 sequence reads: CASSLALADTGELFF. The CDR3 bases are TGCGCCAGCAGCTTGGCGCTAGCAGACACCGGGGAGCTGTTTTTT. The full variable domain, with the rest looked up from reference TRBV5-1 and TRBJ2-2, is KAGVTQTPRYLIKTRGQQVTLSCSPISGHRSVSWYQQTPGQGLQFLFEYFSETQRNKGNFPGRFSGRQFSNSRSEMNVSTLELGDSALYLCASSLALADTGELFFGEGSRLTVL.